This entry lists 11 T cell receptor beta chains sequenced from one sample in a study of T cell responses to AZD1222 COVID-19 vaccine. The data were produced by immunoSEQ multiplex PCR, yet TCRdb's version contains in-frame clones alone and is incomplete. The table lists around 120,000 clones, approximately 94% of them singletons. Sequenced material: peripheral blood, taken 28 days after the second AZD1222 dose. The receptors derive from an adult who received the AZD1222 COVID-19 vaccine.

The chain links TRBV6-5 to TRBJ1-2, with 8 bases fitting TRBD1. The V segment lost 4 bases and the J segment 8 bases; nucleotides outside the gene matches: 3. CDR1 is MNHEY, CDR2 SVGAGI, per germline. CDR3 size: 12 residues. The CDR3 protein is CASSFGTGGYTF. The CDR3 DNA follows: TGTGCCAGCAGTTTCGGGACAGGAGGCTACACCTTC.

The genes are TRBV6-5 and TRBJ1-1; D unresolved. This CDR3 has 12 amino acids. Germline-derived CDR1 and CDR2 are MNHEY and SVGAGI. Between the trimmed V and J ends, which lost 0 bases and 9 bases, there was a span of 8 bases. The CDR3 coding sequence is TGTGCCAGCAGTTACTCGGGCGCTCAAGCTTTCTTT. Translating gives CASSYSGAQAFF.

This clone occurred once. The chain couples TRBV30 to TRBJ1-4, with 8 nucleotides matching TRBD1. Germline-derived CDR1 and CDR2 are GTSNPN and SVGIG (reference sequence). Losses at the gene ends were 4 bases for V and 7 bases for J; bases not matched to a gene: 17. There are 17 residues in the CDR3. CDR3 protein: CAWTRYRGGRRGEKLFF. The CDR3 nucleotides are TGTGCCTGGACTCGCTACAGGGGGGGACGCAGAGGTGAAAAACTGTTTTTT.

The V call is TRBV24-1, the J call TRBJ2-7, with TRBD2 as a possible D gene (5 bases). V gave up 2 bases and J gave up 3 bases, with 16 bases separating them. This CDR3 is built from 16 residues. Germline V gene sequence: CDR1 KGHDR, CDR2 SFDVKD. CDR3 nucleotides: TGTGCCACCAGTGATTCCACGACCGCTGAGGGCTACGAGCAGTACTTC. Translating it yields CATSDSTTAEGYEQYF.

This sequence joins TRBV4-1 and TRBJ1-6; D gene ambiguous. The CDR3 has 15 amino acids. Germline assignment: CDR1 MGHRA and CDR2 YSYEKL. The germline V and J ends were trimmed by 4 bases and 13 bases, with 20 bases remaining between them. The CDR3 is CASSLEPGDDTPLHF. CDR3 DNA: TGCGCCAGCAGCCTTGAGCCCGGGGATGATACGCCCCTCCACTTT.

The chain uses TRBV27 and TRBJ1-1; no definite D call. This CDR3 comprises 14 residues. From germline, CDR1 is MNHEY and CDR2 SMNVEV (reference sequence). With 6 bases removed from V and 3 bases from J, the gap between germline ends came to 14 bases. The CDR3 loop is CASRFSRGYTEAFF. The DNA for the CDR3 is TGTGCCAGCAGATTCTCCCGTGGGTACACTGAAGCTTTCTTT.

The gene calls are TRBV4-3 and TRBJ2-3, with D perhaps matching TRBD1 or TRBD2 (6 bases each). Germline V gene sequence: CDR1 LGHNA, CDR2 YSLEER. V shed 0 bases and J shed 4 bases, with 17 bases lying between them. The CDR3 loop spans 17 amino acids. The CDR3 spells CASSQEGPGGVADTQYF. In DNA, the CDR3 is TGCGCCAGCAGCCAAGAGGGCCCCGGGGGCGTCGCAGATACGCAGTATTTT.

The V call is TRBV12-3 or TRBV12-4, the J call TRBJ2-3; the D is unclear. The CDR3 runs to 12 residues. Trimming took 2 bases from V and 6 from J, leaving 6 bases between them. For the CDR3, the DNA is TGTGCCAGCAGTTTAATGGTGGATACGCAGTATTTT. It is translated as CASSLMVDTQYF.

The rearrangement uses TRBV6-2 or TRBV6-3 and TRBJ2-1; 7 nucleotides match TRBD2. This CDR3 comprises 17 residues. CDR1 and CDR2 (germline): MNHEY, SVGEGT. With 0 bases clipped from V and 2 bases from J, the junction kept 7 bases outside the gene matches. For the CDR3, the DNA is TGTGCCAGCAGTTACTCGGTCGGGGGAGGGGCCTACAATGAGCAGTTCTTC. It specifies CASSYSVGGGAYNEQFF.

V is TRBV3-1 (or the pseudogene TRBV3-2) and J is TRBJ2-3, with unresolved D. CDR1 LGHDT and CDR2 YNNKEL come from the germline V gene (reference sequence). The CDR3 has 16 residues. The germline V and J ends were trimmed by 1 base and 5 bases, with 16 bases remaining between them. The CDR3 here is CASSQGYSSWEDTQYF. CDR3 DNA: TGTGCCAGCAGCCAAGGCTACTCCTCTTGGGAAGATACGCAGTATTTT.

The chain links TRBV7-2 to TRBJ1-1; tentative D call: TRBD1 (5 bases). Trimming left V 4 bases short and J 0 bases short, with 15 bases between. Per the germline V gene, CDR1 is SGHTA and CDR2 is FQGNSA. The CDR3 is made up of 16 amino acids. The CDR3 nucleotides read TGTGCCAGCAGCTCGGTAACCGGGACCTTGAACACTGAAGCTTTCTTT. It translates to CASSSVTGTLNTEAFF.